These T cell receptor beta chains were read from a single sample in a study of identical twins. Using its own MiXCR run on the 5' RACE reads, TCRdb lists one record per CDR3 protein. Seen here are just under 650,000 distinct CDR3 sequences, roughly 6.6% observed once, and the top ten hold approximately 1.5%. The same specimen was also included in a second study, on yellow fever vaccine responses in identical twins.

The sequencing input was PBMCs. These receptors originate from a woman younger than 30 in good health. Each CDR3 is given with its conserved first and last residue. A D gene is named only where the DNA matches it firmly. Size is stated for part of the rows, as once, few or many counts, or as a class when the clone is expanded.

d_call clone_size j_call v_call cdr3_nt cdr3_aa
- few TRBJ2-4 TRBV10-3 TGTGCCATCAGTGAGAGTCGCGTGGGAGACCGAAACATTCAGTACTTC CAISESRVGDRNIQYF
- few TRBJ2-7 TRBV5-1 TGCGCCAGCAGCTTGAGGTCAGATTCCTACGAGCAGTACTTC CASSLRSDSYEQYF
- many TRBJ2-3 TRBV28 TGTGCCAGCAGTCGCCCTGGTGGCGGGGCAGATACGCAGTATTTT CASSRPGGGADTQYF
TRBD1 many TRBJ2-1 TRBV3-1 TGTGCCAGCAGCCAAGGATCGACAGGGAGCAATGAGCAGTTCTTC CASSQGSTGSNEQFF
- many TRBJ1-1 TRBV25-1 TGTGCCAGCAGTGACCCGGGACACCCGACGGAGGCTTTCTTT CASSDPGHPTEAFF
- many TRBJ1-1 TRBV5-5 TGTGCCAGCAGCCCAGGGTTTACCGCTCTGAACACTGAAGCTTTCTTT CASSPGFTALNTEAFF
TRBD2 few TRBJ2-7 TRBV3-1 TGTGCCAGCAGCCCCACTAGCGGGAGGGCCGCTCGGGAGCAGTACTTC CASSPTSGRAAREQYF
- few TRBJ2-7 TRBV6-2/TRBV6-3 TGTGCCAGCAGAGATAGCGGTTACGAGCAGTACTTC CASRDSGYEQYF
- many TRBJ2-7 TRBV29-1 TGCAGCGTGGTGCCCTTTACAGGGATCGGCGAGCAGTACTTC CSVVPFTGIGEQYF
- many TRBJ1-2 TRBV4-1 TGCGCCAGCAGCCAACCGACAGCCGGGGGAGCTAACTATGGCTACACCTTC CASSQPTAGGANYGYTF
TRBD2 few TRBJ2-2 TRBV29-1 TGCAGCGTTGGAGATCCACCTAGCGGGACCGGGGAGCTGTTTTTT CSVGDPPSGTGELFF
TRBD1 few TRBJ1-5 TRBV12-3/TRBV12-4 TGTGCCAGCAGTTTTGGGGGACAGGGATATAGCAATCAGCCCCAGCATTTT CASSFGGQGYSNQPQHF
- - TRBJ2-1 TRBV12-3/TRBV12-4 TGTGCCTGCAGTCCACAGTGGGGTGGGGGCGGCCTCTACAATGAGCAGTTCTTC CACSPQWGGGGLYNEQFF
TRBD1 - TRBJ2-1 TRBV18 TGTGCCAGCTCACCCGGCCTGGACAGGGTGGTCGAGCAGTTCTTC CASSPGLDRVVEQFF
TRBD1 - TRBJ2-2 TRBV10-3 TGTGCCATCAGGGACAGGGTACCCACCGGGGAGCTGTTTTTT CAIRDRVPTGELFF
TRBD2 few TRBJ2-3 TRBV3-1 TGTGCCAGCAGCCTCGGACTAGCCTTAACAGATACGCAGTATTTT CASSLGLALTDTQYF
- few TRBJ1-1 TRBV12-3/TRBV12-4 TGTGCCAGCAGTTTAGCGGGAATACCTGAATCGGGACGGGCTTTCTTT CASSLAGIPESGRAFF
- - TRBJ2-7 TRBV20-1 TGCAGTGCTAGTCGAGTCGGGGGTCCCTACGAGCAGTACTTC CSASRVGGPYEQYF
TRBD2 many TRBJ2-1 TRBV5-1 TGCGCCAGCAGCGCAGAACGGGGGGGCCCGGGCAATGAGCAGTTCTTC CASSAERGGPGNEQFF
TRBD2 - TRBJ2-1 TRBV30 TGTGCCTGGAGAATTAGAAGCGGGAGGGTCAGGGGTTGGTCCTACAATGAGCAGTTCTTC CAWRIRSGRVRGWSYNEQFF
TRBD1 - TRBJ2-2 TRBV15 TGTGCCACCAGCAGAGAGGTCCGGGACAGGGCCACCGGGGAGCTGTTTTTT CATSREVRDRATGELFF
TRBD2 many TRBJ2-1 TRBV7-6 TGTGCCAGCAGCTTACTAGCGGGGCTCCCCCATGAGCAGTTCTTC CASSLLAGLPHEQFF
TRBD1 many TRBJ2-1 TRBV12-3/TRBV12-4 TGTGCCAGCAGTTTAGGGCAGGGGGCTTTGGGTGAGCAGTTCTTC CASSLGQGALGEQFF
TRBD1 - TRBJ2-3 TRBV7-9 TGTGCCAGCAGCACCCGGGACAGAAAGTCAGATACGCAGTATTTT CASSTRDRKSDTQYF